The rows below give T cell receptor beta chains drawn from one sample of a study of shared clonotypes between healthy human individuals. Assay used: immunoSEQ multiplex PCR; TCRdb lists only in-frame clones, some missing. The sample has roughly 720,000 clones; around 91% are singletons. The sequencing input was memory CD8+ T cells from PBMCs. Receptors originate from a man between 18 and 35 years old in good health. Some clones in this sample may be carry-over from other donors' samples. CDR3s include the opening cysteine and the closing phenylalanine or tryptophan.

>TRBV28|TRBJ2-7
CASSLGTSGPYEQYF
>TRBV6-5|TRBJ2-7
CASSYPTQEGEQYF
>TRBV27|TRBJ1-1
CASSWDTNTEAFF
>TRBV28|TRBJ2-7
CASSLLRLMEQYF
>TRBV13|TRBJ2-2
CASSPWGENTGELFF
>TRBV5-5|TRBJ2-1
CASSLRDRSSYNEQFF
>TRBV11-3|TRBJ1-1
CASSLVGSGQLMNTEAFF
>TRBV28|TRBJ2-7
CASSLAGSYEQYF
>TRBV7-9|TRBJ1-4
CASSLALGTGDTTNEKLFF
>TRBV29-1|TRBJ2-1
CSVDSPYGAIYNEQFF
>TRBV18|TRBJ1-5
CASSPREELVQNYQPQHF
>TRBV4-2|TRBJ2-2
CASSQDLWRESTGELFF
>TRBV7-9|TRBJ2-1
CASSLLAGIANEQFF
>TRBV9|TRBJ2-5
CASSGPRGLQETQYF